Listed below are T cell receptor beta chains from one sample, sequenced in a study of blood T cell repertoires in COVID-19. TCRdb's table, derived via immunoSEQ multiplex PCR, lists solely in-frame clones and lacks some. The sample records about 150,000 clones, approximately 91% being singletons. Sample: peripheral blood. These receptors all come from a man younger than 35 with COVID-19, enrolled during active disease. Each CDR3 is given with its conserved first and last residue. D genes are given only for firm matches. Only part of the rows carry a size: once, few, many, or a class if the clone is expanded.

j_gene: TRBJ2-1; abundance: .; d_gene: TRBD2; v_gene: TRBV4-1; CDR3aa: CASSPRLAGASYNEQFF; CDR3nt: TGCGCCAGCAGCCCCCGACTAGCGGGAGCCTCCTACAATGAGCAGTTCTTC
j_gene: TRBJ1-5; abundance: .; d_gene: .; v_gene: TRBV10-2; CDR3aa: CASSESNSHSNQPQHF; CDR3nt: TGCGCCAGCAGTGAGTCTAACAGCCATAGCAATCAGCCCCAGCATTTT
j_gene: TRBJ1-5; abundance: once; d_gene: TRBD1; v_gene: TRBV15; CDR3aa: CATSRDGQGRNQPQHF; CDR3nt: TGTGCCACCAGCAGAGATGGACAGGGAAGAAATCAGCCCCAGCATTTT
j_gene: TRBJ2-7; abundance: .; d_gene: .; v_gene: TRBV28; CDR3aa: CASSLDGYEQYF; CDR3nt: TGTGCCAGCAGTTTAGACGGGTACGAGCAGTACTTC
j_gene: TRBJ2-7; abundance: .; d_gene: .; v_gene: TRBV7-9; CDR3aa: CASSLAGGADEQYF; CDR3nt: TGTGCCAGCAGCTTAGCGGGGGGAGCCGACGAGCAGTACTTC
j_gene: TRBJ2-1; abundance: once; d_gene: .; v_gene: TRBV5-1; CDR3aa: CASSPSGNSYNEQFF; CDR3nt: TGCGCCAGCAGCCCGTCTGGCAACTCCTACAATGAGCAGTTCTTC
j_gene: TRBJ1-1; abundance: .; d_gene: .; v_gene: TRBV9; CDR3aa: CASGRGTEAFF; CDR3nt: TGTGCCAGCGGAAGGGGGACTGAAGCTTTCTTT
j_gene: TRBJ1-2; abundance: .; d_gene: TRBD1; v_gene: TRBV19; CDR3aa: CASNGKRGQQNYGYTF; CDR3nt: TGTGCCAGTAATGGGAAGAGGGGACAGCAGAACTATGGCTACACCTTC
j_gene: TRBJ1-1; abundance: .; d_gene: .; v_gene: TRBV28; CDR3aa: CASSLRYTAFF; CDR3nt: TGTGCCAGCAGTTTGAGGTATACAGCTTTCTTT
j_gene: TRBJ1-3; abundance: .; d_gene: .; v_gene: TRBV10-1; CDR3aa: CASIPPAGARGNTIYF; CDR3nt: TGCGCCAGCATCCCCCCGGCGGGGGCGCGTGGAAACACCATATATTTT
j_gene: TRBJ2-1; abundance: few; d_gene: .; v_gene: TRBV18; CDR3aa: CASSPELGGNEQFF; CDR3nt: TGTGCCAGCTCACCAGAGTTGGGAGGCAATGAGCAGTTCTTC
j_gene: TRBJ1-1; abundance: .; d_gene: .; v_gene: TRBV2; CDR3aa: CASRTEGVNTEAFF; CDR3nt: TGTGCCAGCAGGACTGAGGGGGTGAACACTGAAGCTTTCTTT
j_gene: TRBJ2-7; abundance: .; d_gene: .; v_gene: TRBV27; CDR3aa: CALYEQYF; CDR3nt: TGTGCCCTCTACGAGCAGTACTTC
j_gene: TRBJ2-1; abundance: once; d_gene: .; v_gene: TRBV3-1/TRBV3-2; CDR3aa: CASSQEPALGDEQFF; CDR3nt: TGTGCCAGCAGCCAAGAACCTGCCCTAGGCGATGAGCAGTTCTTC
j_gene: TRBJ2-7; abundance: .; d_gene: TRBD1; v_gene: TRBV28; CDR3aa: CASTPGTGYYEQYF; CDR3nt: TGTGCCAGCACTCCTGGGACAGGGTACTACGAGCAGTACTTC
j_gene: TRBJ2-7; abundance: .; d_gene: TRBD2; v_gene: TRBV27; CDR3aa: CASRRLAGTEQYF; CDR3nt: TGTGCCAGCAGGCGTCTAGCGGGAACCGAGCAGTACTTC
j_gene: TRBJ1-5; abundance: .; d_gene: .; v_gene: TRBV10-3; CDR3aa: CAISEVAGSNQPQHF; CDR3nt: TGTGCCATCAGTGAAGTCGCGGGTAGCAATCAGCCCCAGCATTTT
j_gene: TRBJ1-1; abundance: few; d_gene: TRBD1; v_gene: TRBV27; CDR3aa: CASSLTGGLYTEAFF; CDR3nt: TGTGCCAGCAGTCTCACAGGGGGCCTGTACACTGAAGCTTTCTTT
j_gene: TRBJ1-1; abundance: .; d_gene: .; v_gene: TRBV2; CDR3aa: CASRGGWTEAFF; CDR3nt: TGTGCCAGCCGGGGGGGATGGACTGAAGCTTTCTTT
j_gene: TRBJ2-2; abundance: .; d_gene: .; v_gene: TRBV27; CDR3aa: CASKKQGYTGELFF; CDR3nt: TGTGCCAGCAAAAAACAGGGTTACACCGGGGAGCTGTTTTTT
j_gene: TRBJ2-5; abundance: .; d_gene: TRBD2; v_gene: TRBV29-1; CDR3aa: CSVETGGSGGETQYF; CDR3nt: TGCAGCGTTGAAACGGGAGGGAGCGGGGGGGAGACCCAGTACTTC
j_gene: TRBJ1-4; abundance: .; d_gene: TRBD1; v_gene: TRBV12-3/TRBV12-4; CDR3aa: CASTTGNFEKLLF; CDR3nt: TGTGCCAGCACGACAGGGAATTTTGAAAAACTGCTTTTT
j_gene: TRBJ2-1; abundance: .; d_gene: .; v_gene: TRBV19; CDR3aa: CASSIVLGGVGEQFF; CDR3nt: TGTGCCAGTAGTATAGTCTTAGGGGGTGTGGGTGAGCAGTTCTTC
j_gene: TRBJ2-3; abundance: .; d_gene: TRBD1; v_gene: TRBV3-1/TRBV3-2; CDR3aa: CASSLLRTGITDTQYF; CDR3nt: TGTGCCAGCAGCCTCCTGCGGACAGGGATAACAGATACGCAGTATTTT
j_gene: TRBJ2-7; abundance: .; d_gene: .; v_gene: TRBV3-1/TRBV3-2; CDR3aa: CASSQDGGGSYEQYF; CDR3nt: TGTGCCAGCAGCCAAGATGGAGGAGGGTCCTACGAGCAGTACTTC
j_gene: TRBJ2-5; abundance: .; d_gene: .; v_gene: TRBV24-1; CDR3aa: CATSGDYQETQYF; CDR3nt: TGTGCCACCAGCGGGGACTACCAAGAGACCCAGTACTTC
j_gene: TRBJ2-1; abundance: .; d_gene: TRBD2; v_gene: TRBV29-1; CDR3aa: CSVTGLAGGSSYNEQFF; CDR3nt: TGCAGCGTTACTGGACTAGCGGGAGGGTCCTCCTACAATGAGCAGTTCTTC
j_gene: TRBJ1-5; abundance: .; d_gene: TRBD1; v_gene: TRBV28; CDR3aa: CASSSARDRAGKKPQHF; CDR3nt: TGTGCCAGCAGTTCAGCCCGGGACAGGGCCGGTAAGAAGCCCCAGCATTTT
j_gene: TRBJ1-2; abundance: .; d_gene: TRBD1; v_gene: TRBV6-5; CDR3aa: CASSYATGGVYGYTF; CDR3nt: TGTGCCAGCAGTTACGCAACAGGGGGCGTCTATGGCTACACCTTC
j_gene: TRBJ1-1; abundance: .; d_gene: .; v_gene: TRBV29-1; CDR3aa: CSVLGGARTGTEAFF; CDR3nt: TGCAGCGTTCTAGGAGGGGCACGTACGGGGACTGAAGCTTTCTTT
j_gene: TRBJ2-3; abundance: .; d_gene: TRBD1; v_gene: TRBV9; CDR3aa: CASSATTGEGNTQYF; CDR3nt: TGTGCCAGCAGCGCCACGACAGGGGAAGGGAATACGCAGTATTTT
j_gene: TRBJ1-1; abundance: .; d_gene: .; v_gene: TRBV29-1; CDR3aa: CSAVTGSWEAFF; CDR3nt: TGCAGCGCGGTTACAGGGTCCTGGGAAGCTTTCTTT
j_gene: TRBJ1-1; abundance: .; d_gene: .; v_gene: TRBV10-3; CDR3aa: CAISELGEDTEAFF; CDR3nt: TGTGCCATCAGTGAGCTCGGGGAGGACACTGAAGCTTTCTTT
j_gene: TRBJ2-3; abundance: .; d_gene: TRBD2; v_gene: TRBV11-2; CDR3aa: CASSSNLLAAHSTDTQYF; CDR3nt: TGTGCCAGCAGCTCCAACTTACTAGCGGCCCACAGCACAGATACGCAGTATTTT
j_gene: TRBJ2-3; abundance: .; d_gene: TRBD2; v_gene: TRBV24-1; CDR3aa: CATSDLSTSGRDTQYF; CDR3nt: TGTGCCACCAGTGATTTATCGACTAGCGGGAGGGATACGCAGTATTTT
j_gene: TRBJ1-1; abundance: .; d_gene: .; v_gene: TRBV19; CDR3aa: CASSKGGGEAFF; CDR3nt: TGTGCCAGTAGTAAGGGCGGGGGTGAAGCTTTCTTT
j_gene: TRBJ2-2; abundance: .; d_gene: TRBD2; v_gene: TRBV7-3; CDR3aa: CASRSSGRGTGELFF; CDR3nt: TGTGCCAGCAGATCTAGCGGGAGAGGGACCGGGGAGCTGTTTTTT
j_gene: TRBJ2-7; abundance: .; d_gene: TRBD1; v_gene: TRBV5-6; CDR3aa: CASSLVLFRDRGSYEQYF; CDR3nt: TGTGCCAGCAGCTTGGTTTTGTTCCGGGACAGGGGGTCCTACGAGCAGTACTTC
j_gene: TRBJ2-7; abundance: once; d_gene: TRBD1; v_gene: TRBV7-2; CDR3aa: CASSPTYGDRANEQYF; CDR3nt: TGTGCCAGCAGCCCAACTTACGGGGACAGGGCAAACGAGCAGTACTTC
j_gene: TRBJ1-5; abundance: .; d_gene: TRBD1; v_gene: TRBV5-8; CDR3aa: CASRPDRDGNQPQHF; CDR3nt: TGTGCCAGCAGACCGGACAGGGATGGAAATCAGCCCCAGCATTTT
j_gene: TRBJ2-3; abundance: .; d_gene: .; v_gene: TRBV28; CDR3aa: CASRPALLRDTQYF; CDR3nt: TGTGCCAGCAGACCCGCCTTATTGAGAGATACGCAGTATTTT
j_gene: TRBJ2-7; abundance: .; d_gene: TRBD2; v_gene: TRBV20-1; CDR3aa: CSASSGRWYEQYF; CDR3nt: TGCAGTGCTAGTAGCGGGAGGTGGTACGAGCAGTACTTC
j_gene: TRBJ2-5; abundance: .; d_gene: .; v_gene: TRBV4-1; CDR3aa: CASSGRRSQETQYF; CDR3nt: TGCGCCAGCAGCGGTCGGCGGAGTCAAGAGACCCAGTACTTC
j_gene: TRBJ1-2; abundance: .; d_gene: TRBD1; v_gene: TRBV5-1; CDR3aa: CASSRDRDYGYTF; CDR3nt: TGCGCCAGCTCCCGGGACAGGGACTATGGCTACACCTTC
j_gene: TRBJ2-7; abundance: .; d_gene: TRBD1; v_gene: TRBV27; CDR3aa: CATGTGTYEQYF; CDR3nt: TGTGCCACCGGGACAGGAACCTACGAGCAGTACTTC
j_gene: TRBJ2-7; abundance: .; d_gene: TRBD1; v_gene: TRBV15; CDR3aa: CATSRAGQGYEQYF; CDR3nt: TGTGCCACCAGCAGAGCCGGACAGGGCTACGAGCAGTACTTC
j_gene: TRBJ2-1; abundance: .; d_gene: .; v_gene: TRBV5-4; CDR3aa: CASSLDVALNNEQFF; CDR3nt: TGTGCCAGCAGCTTGGACGTGGCACTAAACAATGAGCAGTTCTTC
j_gene: TRBJ2-5; abundance: .; d_gene: TRBD1; v_gene: TRBV5-1; CDR3aa: CASSKQGAYQETQYF; CDR3nt: TGCGCCAGCAGCAAACAGGGGGCGTACCAAGAGACCCAGTACTTC
j_gene: TRBJ2-7; abundance: .; d_gene: TRBD2; v_gene: TRBV11-3; CDR3aa: CASASRTSGSDHEQYF; CDR3nt: TGTGCCAGCGCGAGTAGAACTAGCGGGAGCGACCACGAGCAGTACTTC
j_gene: TRBJ1-1; abundance: .; d_gene: .; v_gene: TRBV6-2/TRBV6-3; CDR3aa: CASSYANRNTEAFF; CDR3nt: TGTGCCAGCAGTTACGCCAACAGGAACACTGAAGCTTTCTTT